Listed here is a single T cell receptor (beta chain). There is no known antigen for this receptor. Base qualities are not at hand, and no much larger clone is one base apart. Relative to germline, V is missing 0 bases and J is missing 5 bases, with 3 bases of the junction outside any gene match. The CDR3 starts with the cysteine, ends with the phenylalanine, and has 15 residues. Kept here is only the CDR3 DNA, which spans 45 bases and is read in frame from base 1. The CDR1 and CDR2 encoded by the germline V gene are LGHNA and YNFKEQ. In Seattle, one collaborating source enrolled patients while the infection was active and tracked those patients longitudinally over the course of disease. Each collaborating institution followed its own protocols to collect whole blood in K2EDTA tubes. For TCRbeta analysis, collaborator samples were shipped as frozen whole blood, as isolated PBMCs, or as DNA extracted from either sample type.

The data belong to a study of blood T cell repertoires in COVID-19 (dated by TCRdb to the early 2020s). A note on the overall study: Samples from collaborators originated in the United States, Italy and Spain and spanned both the acute and convalescent phases of COVID-19. The repertoires were released in a freely available public database intended as a resource for research on the immune response to SARS-CoV-2. Subjects who had been exposed to COVID-19, were actively infected with it, or had recovered from it provided the deeply sampled blood TCRbeta repertoires that made up the dataset. Samples were obtained from the ongoing ImmuneRACE study (first 160 participants) and from over 1,000 subjects provided by 6 global collaborators. Where HLA class I and class II types were available, the types were taken from metadata supplied by the sample provider, not from assay-based typing. Nearly every sample came with metadata listing a de-identified subject ID, COVID-19 status, age in years and sex. The material from the prospective study consisted of cDNA or gDNA derived from T cells, B-cell-depleted T cells, or PBMCs.

On the study overall, not on this receptor specifically: Clinical and demographic metadata were provided uncurated, with the amount varying by source and participant.

The immunoSEQ Assay, a bias-controlled multiplex PCR, was used to amplify TCRbeta CDR3 regions from genomic DNA. The paper's processing steps were these. Nucleated cell counts per sample were estimated from amplification of reference gene primers within the assay. To quantify the absolute abundance of each unique TCRbeta CDR3 rearrangement, sequence reads were collapsed and filtered. For each sample, productive Simpson clonality was calculated as the square root of Simpson's diversity index over productive rearrangements. Drawn from immuneACCESS, this table holds only the in-frame rearrangements with V and J called that TCRdb kept. Clones are partly lost; checked studies trace under half to an unresolved V gene and leave the rest unexplained. V and J calls and clone size are as listed in that table; D and trimming were resolved from the DNA. The sample table contains approximately 270,000 clones; only one count was recorded for roughly 88% of them. 0.87% of the sample lies in the top ten.

Recombination connected TRBV4-2 to TRBJ1-4, and 7 junctional nucleotides match TRBD1. Material: peripheral blood. The receptor comes from a human donor with COVID-19, enrolled during active disease. The donor label of this sample is uncertain. The CDR3 corresponds to CASSQDGQENEKLFF. The nucleotides read TGTGCCAGCAGCCAAGACGGACAGGAGAATGAAAAACTGTTTTTT.